Given below is one TCR beta chain in context. Its specificity is unknown. Primers: 60 Vbeta forward and 13 Jbeta reverse. Produced via immunoSEQ multiplex PCR; TCRdb's table is partial and in-frame only. The table lists under 300,000 clones, 81% of them singletons. These data belong to a study of cytomegalovirus exposure and HLA in healthy donors. Overall study context: HLA-typed donors contributed some 83 million unique TCRs, which were held in an early data release.

General observations from the study: HLA restriction was apparent for most CMV-associated TCR beta chains in a later analysis.

Trimming at V came to 1 base and at J to 0 bases, leaving 6 bases not matched to a gene. Germline assignment: CDR1 SEHNR and CDR2 FQNEAQ (reference sequence). The CDR3 is 17 amino acids. This clonotype was obtained from a woman aged 55-75 years in good health and CMV-seropositive. The specimen was PBMCs. The chain combines TRBV7-9 with TRBJ2-7, with 10 bases aligning to TRBD2. The chain's CDR3 is CASSLGRASGSSYEQYF. CDR3 sequence (DNA): TGTGCCAGCAGCTTAGGTCGGGCTAGCGGGAGCTCCTACGAGCAGTACTTC.